This T cell receptor (beta chain) was sequenced in a study of kidney transplant recipient with SARS-CoV-2 infection. This clonotype was seen more than once but under ten times. This sequence may be a read error, since a much larger clone differs from it by one base. TCRdb re-derived calls from the reads in MiXCR, one entry per CDR3 protein. This table holds some 220,000 distinct CDR3 sequences, around 26% found once. This CDR3 contains 17 residues. This specimen was a blood sample, taken at baseline and on day 111 from a kidney transplant recipient. The origin of this receptor is a male patient between 25 and 39 years old who had COVID-19 and was a kidney transplant recipient. Some T cells may arise from the graft donor. The gene calls are TRBV12-3 or TRBV12-4 and TRBJ1-2; D is ambiguous. The CDR3 region is CASSALSSFRKTYDYTF. CDR3 DNA: TGTGCCAGCAGTGCCTTGAGCAGCTTCCGAAAGACCTATGACTACACCTTC.